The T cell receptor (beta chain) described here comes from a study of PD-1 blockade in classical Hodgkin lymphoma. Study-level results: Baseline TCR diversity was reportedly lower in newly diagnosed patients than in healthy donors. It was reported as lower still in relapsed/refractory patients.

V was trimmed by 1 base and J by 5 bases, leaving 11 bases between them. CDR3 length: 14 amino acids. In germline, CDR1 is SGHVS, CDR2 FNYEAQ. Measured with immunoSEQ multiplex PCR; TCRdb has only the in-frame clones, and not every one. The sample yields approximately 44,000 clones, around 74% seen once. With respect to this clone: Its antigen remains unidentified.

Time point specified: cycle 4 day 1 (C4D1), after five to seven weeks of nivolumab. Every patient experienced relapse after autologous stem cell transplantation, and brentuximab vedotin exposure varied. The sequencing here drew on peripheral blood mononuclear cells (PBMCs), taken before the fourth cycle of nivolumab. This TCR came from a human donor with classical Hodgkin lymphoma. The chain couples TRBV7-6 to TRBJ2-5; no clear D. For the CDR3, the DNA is TGTGCCAGCAGCTTAGACTTTACAGCCGAGACCCAGTACTTC. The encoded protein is CASSLDFTAETQYF.